The 13 T cell receptor beta chains below all came from one sample that was sequenced in a study of beta chain features in type 1 diabetes. Study-wide findings and caveats: Shorter TCRB CDR3s, moderately but significantly so, were found in Type 1 diabetes patients in all four CD4+ subsets.

Their antigens are not known. Of the isolated RNA, all was reverse transcribed, and so the sequenced material was expressed TCRB transcripts. TCRdb's table, derived via immunoSEQ multiplex PCR, lists solely in-frame clones and lacks some. This table holds hundreds of thousands of clones, over 13% found once. Material for sequencing was naive CD4+ T cells from blood. These receptors originate from a man younger than 35 with type 1 diabetes.

There are a few counts of this clone. The chain uses TRBV21-1 and TRBJ2-7; TRBD1, the D gene given by the table, was not confirmed from the DNA. TRBV21-1 is a listed pseudogene. This CDR3 is 13 amino acids long. CDR3 sequence: CAGRQGFCNEQYF. The DNA for the CDR3 is TGTGCCGGACGACAGGGTTTTTGTAACGAGCAGTACTTC.

In this sample, this clone turned up a few times. J is TRBJ2-7 and V is TRBV30; D may be TRBD1 or TRBD2 (5 bases each). The CDR3 totals 15 residues. Germline V gene data show CDR1 as GTSNPN and CDR2 as SVGIG (reference sequence). V shed 0 bases and J shed 2 bases, with 14 bases lying between them. CDR3: CAWSVDPVGAYEQYF. DNA of the CDR3: TGTGCCTGGAGTGTTGACCCGGTGGGGGCCTACGAGCAGTACTTC.

This clone has a handful of counts. The rearrangement joins TRBV27 to TRBJ2-1, with D possibly being TRBD2 (5 bases). V shed 5 bases and J shed 6 bases, with 17 bases lying between them. The CDR3 is 15 amino acids. The germline gives CDR1 MNHEY, CDR2 SMNVEV (reference sequence). The CDR3 loop is CASSSLSGSINEQFF. CDR3 DNA: TGTGCCAGCAGTAGTCTATCGGGGAGTATCAATGAGCAGTTCTTC.

This chain connects TRBV29-1 to TRBJ1-1, with D maybe TRBD1 (6 bases). V lost 6 bases to trimming and J lost 2 bases, with 22 bases between them. This CDR3 region has 16 residues. Germline-derived CDR1 and CDR2 are SQVTM and ANQGSEA. The CDR3 loop reads CSVRPPYRVGNTEAFF. In DNA form, the CDR3 reads TGCAGCGTCCGACCTCCCTACAGGGTTGGTAACACTGAAGCTTTCTTT. Together with reference TRBV29-1 and TRBJ1-1, the CDR3 gives the full variable domain: SAVISQKPSRDICQRGTSLTIQCQVDSQVTMMFWYRQQPGQSLTLIATANQGSEATYESGFVIDKFPISRPNLTFSTLTVSNMSPEDSSIYLCSVRPPYRVGNTEAFFGQGTRLTVV.

The rearrangement uses TRBV28 and TRBJ2-5; D is possibly TRBD1 or TRBD2 (6 bases each). The V end lost 4 bases, the J end lost 4 bases, and 19 bases lay between the germline ends. There are 16 residues in the CDR3. Germline V gene sequence: CDR1 MDHEN, CDR2 SYDVKM. The DNA of the CDR3 is TGTGCCAGCAGTTCCCCGAGGGGGGCTAAGCTAGAGACCCAGTACTTC. Translation: CASSSPRGAKLETQYF.

This clone occurred a few times. This rearrangement joins TRBV10-3 to TRBJ1-2, with D possibly being TRBD1 (5 bases). Trimming pared 6 bases from V and 4 bases from J, leaving 15 bases between. This CDR3 is 14 amino acids long. Per the germline V gene, CDR1 is ENHRY and CDR2 is SYGVKD. CDR3 amino acids: CAIRAFGGFYGYTF. CDR3 in DNA: TGTGCCATCAGAGCTTTCGGGGGTTTCTATGGCTACACCTTC.

This clone has only a few counts. The V call is TRBV20-1, the J call TRBJ2-7, with D unresolved. Trimming removed 6 bases at V and 1 base at J, with 7 bases between. In germline, CDR1 is DFQATT, CDR2 SNEGSKA (reference sequence). This CDR3 is 11 amino acids long. The CDR3 region has the DNA TGCAGTGCCCCAGTGTCCTACGAGCAGTACTTC. Protein product: CSAPVSYEQYF.

The chain carries TRBV7-2 and TRBJ2-3, with TRBD2 matching over 7 bases. V shed 5 bases and J 0 bases; nucleotides not matched to a gene: 14. Germline values: CDR1 SGHTA, CDR2 FQGNSA. CDR3 length equals 18 residues. This chain's CDR3 is CASSGRKSGGTSTDTQYF. The CDR3 coding sequence is TGTGCCAGCAGCGGCCGCAAGTCGGGGGGAACTAGCACAGATACGCAGTATTTT.

The chain uses TRBV5-4 and TRBJ2-5; TRBD1 might be the D (5 bases). CDR1 and CDR2 (germline): SGHNT, YYREEE (reference sequence). The ends were cut back, 2 bases at V and 5 bases at J, with 19 bases in the middle. There are 16 residues in the CDR3. The CDR3: CASSLGGQGRSETQYF. The CDR3 region has the DNA TGTGCCAGCAGCTTAGGTGGGCAGGGCAGGAGCGAGACCCAGTACTTC.

The V call is TRBV2, the J call TRBJ2-7; D is possibly TRBD2 (6 bases). This CDR3 is built from 13 residues. The ends were cut back, 10 bases at V and 2 bases at J, with 15 bases in the middle. Germline assignment: CDR1 SNHLY and CDR2 FYNNEI. The chain's CDR3 is CAIVRGKTYEQYF. In DNA form, the CDR3 reads TGTGCCATCGTCCGGGGGAAGACCTACGAGCAGTACTTC.

This clone was seen a handful of times. The V call is TRBV5-1, the J call TRBJ2-3; 7 bases fit TRBD2. The J segment lost 2 bases and the V segment lost 2 bases, leaving 8 bases of the junction unmatched. This CDR3 contains 16 residues. Germline values: CDR1 SGHRS, CDR2 YFSETQ. DNA of the CDR3: TGCGCCAGCAGCTTTCAGCTAGCGGAGTACACAGATACGCAGTATTTT. This encodes CASSFQLAEYTDTQYF.

This clone was counted once. The chain joins TRBV5-4 to TRBJ2-5; no clear D. The ends were cut back, 0 bases at V and 3 bases at J, with 12 bases in the middle. CDR1 and CDR2 (germline): SGHNT, YYREEE (reference sequence). This CDR3 contains 15 residues. The CDR3 spells CASSLVWAAKETQYF. CDR3 bases: TGTGCCAGCAGCTTGGTGTGGGCAGCTAAAGAGACCCAGTACTTC.

This clone appeared a few times. Other DNA sequences in this specimen translate into the identical CDR3. This chain joins TRBV2 and TRBJ2-5; no firm D call. The CDR3 has 10 amino acids. Germline V gene lookup returns CDR1 SNHLY and CDR2 FYNNEI. V lost 3 bases and J lost 5, with 1 base in between. CDR3 amino acids: CASSEETQYF. The CDR3 DNA is TGTGCCAGCAGTGAGGAGACCCAGTACTTC.